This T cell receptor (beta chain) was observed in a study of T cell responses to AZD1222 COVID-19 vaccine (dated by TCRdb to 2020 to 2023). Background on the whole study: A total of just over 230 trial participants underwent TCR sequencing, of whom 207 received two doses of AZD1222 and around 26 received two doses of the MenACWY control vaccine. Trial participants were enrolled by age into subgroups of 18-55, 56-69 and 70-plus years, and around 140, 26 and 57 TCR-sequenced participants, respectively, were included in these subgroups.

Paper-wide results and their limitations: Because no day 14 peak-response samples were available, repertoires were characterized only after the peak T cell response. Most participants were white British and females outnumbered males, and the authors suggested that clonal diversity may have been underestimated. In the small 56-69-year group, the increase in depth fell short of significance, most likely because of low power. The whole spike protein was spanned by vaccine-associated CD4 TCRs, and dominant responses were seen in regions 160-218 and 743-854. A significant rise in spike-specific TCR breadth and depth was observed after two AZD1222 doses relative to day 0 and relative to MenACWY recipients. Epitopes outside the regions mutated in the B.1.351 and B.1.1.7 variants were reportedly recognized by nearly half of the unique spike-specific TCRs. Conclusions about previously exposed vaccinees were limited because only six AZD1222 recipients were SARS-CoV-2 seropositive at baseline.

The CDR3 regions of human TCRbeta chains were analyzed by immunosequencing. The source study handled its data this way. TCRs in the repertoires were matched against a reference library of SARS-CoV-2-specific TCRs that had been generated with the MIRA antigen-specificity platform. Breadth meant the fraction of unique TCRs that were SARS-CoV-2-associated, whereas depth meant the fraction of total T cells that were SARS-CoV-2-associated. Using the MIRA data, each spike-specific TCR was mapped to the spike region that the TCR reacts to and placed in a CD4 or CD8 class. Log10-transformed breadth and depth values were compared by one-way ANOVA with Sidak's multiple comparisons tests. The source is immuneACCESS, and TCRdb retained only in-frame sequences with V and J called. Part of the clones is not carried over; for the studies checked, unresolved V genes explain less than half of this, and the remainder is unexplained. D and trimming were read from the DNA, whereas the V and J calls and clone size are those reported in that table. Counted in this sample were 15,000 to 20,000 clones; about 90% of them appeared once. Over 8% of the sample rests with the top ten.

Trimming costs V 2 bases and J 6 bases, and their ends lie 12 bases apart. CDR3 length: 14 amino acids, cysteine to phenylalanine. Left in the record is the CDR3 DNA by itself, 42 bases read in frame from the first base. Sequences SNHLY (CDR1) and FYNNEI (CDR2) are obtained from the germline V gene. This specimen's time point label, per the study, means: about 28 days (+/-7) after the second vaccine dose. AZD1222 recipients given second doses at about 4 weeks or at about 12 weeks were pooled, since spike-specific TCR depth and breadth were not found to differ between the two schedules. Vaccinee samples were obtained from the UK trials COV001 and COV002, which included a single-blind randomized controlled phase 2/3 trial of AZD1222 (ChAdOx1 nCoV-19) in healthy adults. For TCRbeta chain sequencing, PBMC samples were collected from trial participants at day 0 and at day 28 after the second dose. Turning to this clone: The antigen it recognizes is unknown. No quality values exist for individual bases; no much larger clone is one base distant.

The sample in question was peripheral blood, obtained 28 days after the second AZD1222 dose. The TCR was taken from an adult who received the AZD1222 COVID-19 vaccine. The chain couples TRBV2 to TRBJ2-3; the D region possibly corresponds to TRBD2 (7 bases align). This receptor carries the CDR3 CASSELGGADTQYF. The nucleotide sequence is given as TGTGCCAGCAGTGAATTAGGGGGGGCCGATACGCAGTATTTT.